Listed here is a single TCR beta chain. Its target antigen remains unknown. It has no much larger one-base neighbor in the sample; base qualities were not kept. These data are taken from a study of cytomegalovirus exposure and HLA in healthy donors (dated by TCRdb to 2017 to 2019). For the wider study: In an earlier analysis of 587 of the donors, around 290 Gb of sequence data and 90 million to 130 million unique TCR beta sequences from 180 million or so T cells were reported. Several DR-DQ haplotypes were handled as single units for association and clustering, since linkage in the cohort was strong. In addition to the first cohort of 666 subjects, a separate validation cohort of 120 different subjects was used. Donor age, sex, ethnicity and CMV serostatus were compiled together with the repertoire data. Class I and class II HLA loci were covered by the typing at four-digit resolution. Among a few hundred genotyped donors of the cohort, an average of around 240,000 unique TCR beta nucleotide sequences were sequenced per donor, roughly a sixth of them non-productive. Genome-wide SNP genotypes for about 65% of the roughly 670 donors were used in a later genetic analysis, which treated that subset as a discovery cohort. In a later analysis, previously published TCR beta repertoires from 550 to 750 donors were re-analyzed and high-resolution HLA genotyping was added so that TCR occurrence patterns could be studied. The genetic ancestry cluster associated with self-reported Caucasian donors included around 76% of the 350 to 500 genotyped donors. All discovery cohort repertoires had been generated on a single sequencing platform. The later analysis used no new phenotypic data to find candidate immune exposures, relying instead on TCR beta sequences and their occurrence across donors. Typing coverage varied by locus: about 620-640 donors for A, B, C, DRB1 and DQB1; approximately 500 for DQA1; around 610 for DPA1; some 470 for DPB1. To predict cytomegalovirus infection status, the study brought together high-throughput TCR immunosequencing, statistical association of individual TCRs with disease status, and machine learning. In an earlier analysis of more than 550 of the donors, high-throughput TCR beta sequencing was used to judge whether each TCR beta V gene segment behaved as functional or pseudogenic. Using immunosequencing, the study profiled T cell repertoires from about 610 subjects and related those repertoires to cytomegalovirus serostatus. About 300 gigabases of sequencing data and some 85 million unique TCR sequences were included in an early release covering over 600 HLA-typed donors. The study aimed to test whether signatures of past pathogen exposure could be identified by cataloging public T cell receptors. What the work shows at the level of the full study, not this receptor alone: In a later genetic analysis, fewer N-insertions in productive TCRs were reported among donors in an Asian-associated ancestry cluster than the roughly 700-donor mean. According to a later analysis, most CMV-associated TCR beta chains appeared to be HLA-restricted, and the HLA associations seemed to be driven largely by CMV exposure. A cluster of highly shared sequence variants was judged likely to be a technical artifact of the sequencing pipeline. The authors suggested that the approach could potentially be extended to other disease states and immunological phenotypes. Compared with equally common non-associated chains, HLA-associated TCR beta chains in a later analysis were more clonally expanded and had lower generation probabilities. When HLA alleles, especially DR and DQ, strongly co-occurred, attributing TCR associations to individual alleles was difficult. A total of about 180 TCR beta chains were listed by the study as associated with cytomegalovirus. A later analysis reported that several top co-occurrence clusters appeared linked to parvovirus B19, influenza, CMV and Epstein-Barr virus. HLA typing was unavailable for some donors at each locus, so association tests used only the typed subset. The cohort was sequenced for TCR beta chains only, and without alpha or paired-chain data the features that could be detected were limited. A further reported finding was that TCR beta sequences accurately predicted the HLA-A and HLA-B alleles for most subjects in the first cohort. In vitro tests confirmed that a few of the cytomegalovirus-associated TCR beta chains recognize cytomegalovirus antigens. The classifier was reported to diagnose cytomegalovirus status with high specificity and sensitivity in both the original and validation cohorts. Immune exposure information for the cohort was limited to CMV serostatus. Some IMGT-functional V segments, including TRBV6-2 and TRBV6-3, could not be distinguished by the 87-base-pair reads and were therefore excluded. Most TCR sequences were seen in very few donors, while some public TCRs were found in many individuals. Roughly 15 rarely observed V segments, including chromosome 9 orphons, were excluded from the earlier analysis of some 590 of the donors because counts were too low. Broadly in line with IMGT annotations, most TCR beta V segments showed up in productive rearrangements about 87% or about 30% of the time in an earlier analysis of approximately 600 of the donors. V-gene and J-gene trimming of TCR beta chains was associated with a missense DCLRE1C variant in a later genetic analysis, and the association was replicated in an independent cohort. Linkage disequilibrium might explain the correlated functional status among segregating V segments, but an unknown experimental factor could not be ruled out. A later analysis associated approximately 17,000 TCR beta sequences with specific HLA alleles at a false discovery rate of 0.05. In a later analysis, the rate of TCR association differed among HLA loci, with DRB1 alleles having the most associated TCRs and HLA-C alleles having the fewest. The presence/absence analyses assumed that sequencing depth was roughly uniform across donors, and that assumption may not be true.

There are 13 amino acids in the CDR3, from cysteine to phenylalanine inclusive. The DNA shown is the 39-base CDR3, in frame from base 1. Trimming takes 5 bases from V and 6 bases from J, and the germline ends sit 13 bases apart. CDR1 SGHTA and CDR2 FQGTGA are derived from the germline V gene. In total, just over 650 healthy bone marrow donors made up the cohort. Cohort members were all nominally healthy when sampled, although unrecorded immune exposures were likely present. The donor tested CMV seronegative, placing the donor among the 352 seronegative members of the cohort. A peripheral blood sample was provided by each donor, and peripheral blood mononuclear cells were used for TCR beta sequencing. Genomic DNA extraction from the blood cell samples was performed with the Qiagen DNeasy Blood Extraction Kit. The method behind the library was the immunoSEQ multiplex PCR assay. A mixture of 60 forward primers for TCR Vbeta segments and 13 reverse primers for TCR Jbeta segments was used in the multiplex PCR. The CDR3 region of rearranged TCR beta genes was amplified from genomic DNA by a multiplex PCR assay. Amplified TCR beta libraries were sequenced as 87-base-pair reads on the Illumina HiSeq System. The authors processed their data as follows. A later analysis tallied 75 million to 85 million unique TCR beta chains across the 550 to 850 repertoires, and around 10 million of those chains were shared by two or more donors. Raw reads were error-corrected and collapsed into unique sequences by a nearest-neighbor algorithm in which closely related sequences were merged to remove PCR and sequencing errors. CDR3 sequences were aligned to IMGT reference sequences to assign V, D and J gene segments. For a sequence to be retained, at least a six-nucleotide match to both a V gene segment and a J gene segment was required. Rearrangements were called productive when the CDR3 lacked stop codons and stayed in frame with V and J; all others were non-productive. CDR3 was defined by IMGT convention, running from the second conserved V-encoded cysteine to the conserved J-encoded phenylalanine. Sequences without an unambiguous match to a single V gene segment were excluded from the earlier analysis of a few hundred of the donors. In an earlier analysis of approximately 590 of the donors, a V segment was called functional when productive rearrangements were above 56.7%, and segregating when the standard deviation between donors exceeded 5%. A statistical classification framework was developed to diagnose cytomegalovirus status using the catalog of TCR beta chain sequences. In a later analysis, V and J genes were assigned by comparing TCR nucleotide sequences against IMGT/GENE-DB human TR gene sequences. Using the TCRdist pipeline, a later analysis assigned CDR3 sequences along with most-parsimonious VDJ recombination scenarios. In a later analysis, each TCR beta chain was defined by its CDR3 amino acid sequence together with its V-gene family, and reads lacking a unique V-gene family were excluded. To address suspected cross-contamination and a sequencing artifact, a later analysis removed several hundred highly shared, low-generation-probability nucleotide sequences. A later analysis calculated a clonal expansion index for each public chain from normalized within-repertoire ranks of inferred template counts. A later analysis computed generation probabilities with a VDJ recombination model fitted to out-of-frame rearrangements, and checked the results against IGoR. A later analysis scored TCR-TCR, TCR-HLA and TCR-CMV co-occurrence with hypergeometric tests, applying a repertoire-size bias correction to TCR pairs. A later analysis estimated false discovery rates by permuting HLA or CMV assignments 20 times. In a later analysis, co-occurring TCRs were grouped with DBSCAN, and TCRdist sequence similarity was added when clustering was performed within HLA-allele-positive subsets. For co-occurrence clustering, repertoires with fewer than 30,000 or more than 120,000 public chains were excluded, along with roughly 5 repertoires with anomalous nucleotide sharing. As stored in TCRdb, this immuneACCESS dataset retains in-frame rearrangements with V and J assigned. A fraction of the clones does not appear; measured against another copy, unresolved V genes explain less than half of the discrepancy, and the remainder lacks a known reason. The V and J calls and clone size were taken over from that table, and D and trimming were inferred from the DNA. The sample table shows 100,000 to 150,000 clones, and around 77% are seen once. The top ten hold 5.3% of the sample.

The chain employs TRBV7-3 and TRBJ1-1; a tentative D call is TRBD1 (5 bases match). Source material: PBMCs. The receptor comes from a young man in good health and CMV-seronegative. The bases are TGTGCCAGCAGCCTAAGGGCGGGGGCTGAAGCTTTCTTT. This gives the protein CASSLRAGAEAFF.